A selection of T cell receptor beta chains follows, all from one sample in a study of blood T cell repertoires in COVID-19. The method was immunoSEQ multiplex PCR; TCRdb's version includes in-frame clones alone and lacks a portion of them. The sample contains roughly 81,000 clones, roughly four fifths of which appear only once. Sequencing was performed on peripheral blood. These receptors all stem from a man aged 55 to 69 with acute or convalescent COVID-19. Both conserved end residues are part of each CDR3. D genes are given only for firm matches. The listing skips clone size in some rows; elsewhere it reads once, few, many or a size class.

size | D | J | V | DNA | CDR3
- | TRBD2 | TRBJ2-5 | TRBV11-2 | TGTGCCAGCAGCATGAATAGCGGGAGGGGGGAGACCCAGTACTTC | CASSMNSGRGETQYF
- | - | TRBJ1-5 | TRBV24-1 | TGTGCCACCAGTGTATCGGGATTTCAGCCCCAGCATTTT | CATSVSGFQPQHF
- | TRBD2 | TRBJ2-7 | TRBV5-1 | TGCGCCAGCAGCTTGGGGACTAGCGGGGCCTACGAGCAGTACTTC | CASSLGTSGAYEQYF
- | - | TRBJ2-3 | TRBV4-3 | TGCGCCAGCAGCCAAGAGTGGAGCGCCCCTTCTAGCACAGATACGCAGTATTTT | CASSQEWSAPSSTDTQYF
- | - | TRBJ1-4 | TRBV3-1/TRBV3-2 | TGTGCCAGCAGCCTCCTTCTTGAAAAACTGTTTTTT | CASSLLLEKLFF
- | TRBD1 | TRBJ2-5 | TRBV3-1/TRBV3-2 | TGTGCCAGCAGCCAGAGGGGGCGCGAGACCCAGTACTTC | CASSQRGRETQYF
- | TRBD1 | TRBJ1-2 | TRBV3-1/TRBV3-2 | TGTGCCAGCAGCCAAGAATGGGACAGGGGCAACTATGGCTACACCTTC | CASSQEWDRGNYGYTF
- | - | TRBJ2-2 | TRBV24-1 | TGTGCCACCAGTGATTTCAGGTCCGGGGAGCTGTTTTTT | CATSDFRSGELFF
once | TRBD2 | TRBJ2-1 | TRBV5-1 | TGCGCCAGCAGATCCACTAGCGGGGGTTCCCAGAATGAGCAGTTCTTC | CASRSTSGGSQNEQFF
few | - | TRBJ1-2 | TRBV24-1 | TGTGCCACCAGTGATTCAGGGGTCGGCTACACCTTC | CATSDSGVGYTF
- | - | TRBJ2-1 | TRBV12-3/TRBV12-4 | TGTGCCAGCAGTCCAGGTAGGGGGAATGAGCAGTTCTTC | CASSPGRGNEQFF
- | - | TRBJ2-3 | TRBV5-1 | TGCGCCAGCAGCTTCTTCAGATACACAGATACGCAGTATTTT | CASSFFRYTDTQYF
- | - | TRBJ1-1 | TRBV12-3/TRBV12-4 | TGTGCCAGCACCTATCAGGGTGTCACTGAAGCTTTCTTT | CASTYQGVTEAFF
- | - | TRBJ2-7 | TRBV18 | TGTGCCAGCTCTCTGACAGCCTCCTACGAGCAGTACTTC | CASSLTASYEQYF
once | TRBD2 | TRBJ2-3 | TRBV5-5 | TGTGCCAGCAGCTTGTTTAGCGGGGAGGCAGATACGCAGTATTTT | CASSLFSGEADTQYF
- | TRBD1 | TRBJ2-2 | TRBV3-1/TRBV3-2 | TGTGCCAGCACTCCGGGACAGGGTCGGGGAGACACCGGGGAGCTGTTTTTT | CASTPGQGRGDTGELFF
- | TRBD1 | TRBJ2-4 | TRBV6-5 | TGTGCCAGCAGGAGACAGGGCGCCAAAAACATTCAGTACTTC | CASRRQGAKNIQYF
- | - | TRBJ2-3 | TRBV7-2 | TGTGCCAGCAGCTTAGTATTACAGGCCACAGATACGCAGTATTTT | CASSLVLQATDTQYF
- | - | TRBJ1-4 | TRBV6-5 | TGTGCCAGCATTAAACAGGGAGATGAAAAACTGTTTTTT | CASIKQGDEKLFF